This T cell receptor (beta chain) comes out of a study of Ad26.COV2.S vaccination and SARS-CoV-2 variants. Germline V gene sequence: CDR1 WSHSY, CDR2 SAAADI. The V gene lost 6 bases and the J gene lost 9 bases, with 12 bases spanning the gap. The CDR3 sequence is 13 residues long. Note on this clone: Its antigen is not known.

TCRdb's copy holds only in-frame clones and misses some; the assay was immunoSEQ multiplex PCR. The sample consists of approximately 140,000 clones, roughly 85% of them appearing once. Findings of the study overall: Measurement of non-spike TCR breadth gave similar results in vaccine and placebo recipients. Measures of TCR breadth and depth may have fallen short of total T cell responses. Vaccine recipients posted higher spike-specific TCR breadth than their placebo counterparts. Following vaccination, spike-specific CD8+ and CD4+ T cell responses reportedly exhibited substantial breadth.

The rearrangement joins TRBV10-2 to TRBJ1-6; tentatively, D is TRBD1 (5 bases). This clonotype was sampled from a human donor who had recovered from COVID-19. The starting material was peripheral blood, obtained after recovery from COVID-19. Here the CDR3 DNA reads TGCGCCAGCAGCACCCCCGGGGGTTCACCCCTCCACTTT. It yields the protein CASSTPGGSPLHF.